This paragraph reports one T cell receptor (beta chain). Its antigen remains unknown. The data derive from a study of OX40 agonist ivuxolimab in advanced cancers. Study-level points and caveats: Low normalized T-cell clonal expansion was additionally recorded for some nonresponders.

Per germline, CDR1 SGHNT and CDR2 YYREEE (reference sequence). Between the trimmed V and J ends, which lost 4 bases and 0 bases, there was a span of 10 bases. The CDR3 totals 14 residues. Assay used: immunoSEQ multiplex PCR; TCRdb lists only in-frame clones, some missing. In the table there are about 53,000 clones, approximately 88% of which are singletons. This chain uses TRBV5-4 with TRBJ1-1; D is unclear. The source material was CD4+ or CD8+ T cells sorted from blood, sampled in a trial of the OX40 agonist ivuxolimab. The sequence derives from an adult with an advanced solid tumor such as melanoma, head and neck, liver or kidney cancer. The CDR3 coding sequence is TGTGCCAGCAGCCGAGGACCCATGAACACTGAAGCTTTCTTT. Its translation: CASSRGPMNTEAFF. Supplemented by reference TRBV5-4 and TRBJ1-1, the full variable domain reads ETGVTQSPTHLIKTRGQQVTLRCSSQSGHNTVSWYQQALGQGPQFIFQYYREEENGRGNFPPRFSGLQFPNYSSELNVNALELDDSALYLCASSRGPMNTEAFFGQGTRLTVV.